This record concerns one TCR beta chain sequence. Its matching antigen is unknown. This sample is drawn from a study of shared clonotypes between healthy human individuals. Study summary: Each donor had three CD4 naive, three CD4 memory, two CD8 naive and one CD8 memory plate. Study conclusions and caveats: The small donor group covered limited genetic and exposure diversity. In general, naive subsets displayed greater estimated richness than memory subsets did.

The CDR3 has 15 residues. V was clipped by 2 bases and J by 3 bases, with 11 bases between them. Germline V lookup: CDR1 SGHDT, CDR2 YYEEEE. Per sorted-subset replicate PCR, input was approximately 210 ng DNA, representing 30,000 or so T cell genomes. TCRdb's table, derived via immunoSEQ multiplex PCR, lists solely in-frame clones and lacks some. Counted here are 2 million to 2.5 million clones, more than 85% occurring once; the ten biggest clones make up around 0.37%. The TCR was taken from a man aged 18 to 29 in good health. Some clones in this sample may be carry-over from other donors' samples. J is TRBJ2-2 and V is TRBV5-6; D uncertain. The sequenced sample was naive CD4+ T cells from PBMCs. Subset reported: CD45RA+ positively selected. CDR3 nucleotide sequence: TGTGCCAGCAGCTTTGGCCCTAGAGACACCGGGGAGCTGTTTTTT. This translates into CASSFGPRDTGELFF.